Listed here is a single TCR beta chain. This sample was included in a study of T-cell reconstitution after alpha-beta-depleted transplantation in children. Unique molecular identifiers featured in how the TCRbeta library was prepared. TCRdb reprocessed the PCR reads with MiXCR, giving one entry per CDR3 protein. The data show around 480,000 distinct CDR3 sequences, with 30% to 35% seen just once and 2% to 3% held by the top ten. The CDR3 extends over 15 amino acids. Germline V lookup: CDR1 SGHDT, CDR2 YYEEEE. V lost 0 bases to trimming and J lost 3 bases; unmatched junction nucleotides: 4. The receptor's source is a human donor who donated a stem cell graft to a child with aplastic anemia. The sample here was PBMCs from the stem cell graft donor, taken from the stem cell graft. The chain joins TRBV5-6 to TRBJ2-7, with 9 bases aligning to TRBD1. In DNA, the CDR3 is TGTGCCAGCAGCTTGGGACAGGGGGTATTCTACGAGCAGTACGTC. Translating gives CASSLGQGVFYEQYV.